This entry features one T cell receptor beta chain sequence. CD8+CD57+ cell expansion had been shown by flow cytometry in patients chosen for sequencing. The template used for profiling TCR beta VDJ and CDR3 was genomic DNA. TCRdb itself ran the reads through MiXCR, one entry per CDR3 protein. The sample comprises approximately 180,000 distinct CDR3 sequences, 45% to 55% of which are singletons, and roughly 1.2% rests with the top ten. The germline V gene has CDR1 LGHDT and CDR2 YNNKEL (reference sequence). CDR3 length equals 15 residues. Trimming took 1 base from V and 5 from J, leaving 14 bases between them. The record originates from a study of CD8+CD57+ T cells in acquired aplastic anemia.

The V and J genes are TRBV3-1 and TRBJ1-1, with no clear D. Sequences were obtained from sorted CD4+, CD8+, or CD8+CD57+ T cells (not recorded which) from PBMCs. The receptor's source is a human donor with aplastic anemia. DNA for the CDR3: TGTGCCAGCAGCCAAGGACCGGCGAGTAGGACTGAAGCTTTCTTT. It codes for CASSQGPASRTEAFF.